This entry describes one T cell receptor (beta chain). MiXCR, run by TCRdb on the 5' RACE reads, gives a single entry per CDR3 protein. The sample includes about 42,000 distinct CDR3 sequences, around 20% of them seen just once. Tregs were sorted as CD4+CD25+CD127-/low cells. This clonotype was obtained from a female donor with breast cancer. What was sequenced was Tregs sorted from blood.

The CDR3 DNA sequence: TGCGCCAGCAGCCTCGAGACTAGTTTCGGTGAGCAGTTCTTC. Translating it yields CASSLETSFGEQFF. The chain joins TRBV10-1 to TRBJ2-1; TRBD2 might be the D (6 bases). The CDR3 is made up of 14 amino acids. The germline CDR1 and CDR2 sequences are WNHNN and SYGVQD (reference sequence). V lost 6 bases to trimming and J lost 9 bases, with 18 bases between them.